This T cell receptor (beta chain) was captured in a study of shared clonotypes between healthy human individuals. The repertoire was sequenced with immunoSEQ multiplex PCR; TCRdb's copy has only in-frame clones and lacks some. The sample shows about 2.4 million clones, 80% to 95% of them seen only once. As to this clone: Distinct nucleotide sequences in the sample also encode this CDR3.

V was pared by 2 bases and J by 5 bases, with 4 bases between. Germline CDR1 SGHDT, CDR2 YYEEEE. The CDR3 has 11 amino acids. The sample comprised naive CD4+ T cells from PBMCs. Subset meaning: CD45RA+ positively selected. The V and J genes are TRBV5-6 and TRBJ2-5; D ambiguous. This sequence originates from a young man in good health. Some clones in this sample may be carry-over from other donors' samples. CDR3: CASSFTETQYF. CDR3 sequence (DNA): TGTGCCAGCAGCTTTACCGAGACCCAGTACTTC.